What follows is one T cell receptor (beta chain) and its context. Everyone who took part was roughly 18 to 90 years old, and they came from roughly 25 US areas. Which cohort a participant joined came from the clinical history participants gave. Repertoires were generated with immunoSEQ multiplex PCR, while TCRdb's copy carries only in-frame clones and drops some. The table includes hundreds of thousands of clones, over 75% detected once. This sample was taken from a study of blood T cell repertoires in COVID-19. On the study more broadly: Acute and convalescent COVID-19 samples came from the United States, Italy and Spain.

CDR3 length: 13 residues. V lost 6 bases to trimming and J lost 5 bases, with 11 bases between them. Germline assignment: CDR1 ENHRY and CDR2 SYGVKD. V and J are TRBV10-3 and TRBJ1-5; unclear D gene. Sequenced sample: PBMCs or T cells enriched from blood (not recorded which). The receptor comes from a woman aged 45-65 years with acute COVID-19. Here the CDR3 DNA reads TGTGCCATCAGGAGGGCGGAAGATCAGCCCCAGCATTTT. This codes for CAIRRAEDQPQHF.